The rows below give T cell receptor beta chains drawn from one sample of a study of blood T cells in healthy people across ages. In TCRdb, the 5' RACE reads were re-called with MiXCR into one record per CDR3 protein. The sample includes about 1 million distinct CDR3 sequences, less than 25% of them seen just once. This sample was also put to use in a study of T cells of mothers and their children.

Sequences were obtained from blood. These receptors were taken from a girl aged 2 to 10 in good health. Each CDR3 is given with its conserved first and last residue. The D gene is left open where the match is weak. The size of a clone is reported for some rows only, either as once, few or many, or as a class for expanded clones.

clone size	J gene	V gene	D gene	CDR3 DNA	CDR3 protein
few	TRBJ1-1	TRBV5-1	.	TGCGCCAGCAGCCCCACCTCGACTATGAACACTGAAGCTTTCTTT	CASSPTSTMNTEAFF
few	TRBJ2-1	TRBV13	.	TGTGCCAGCAGTTCCGGTATGGTATACAATGAGCAGTTCTTC	CASSSGMVYNEQFF
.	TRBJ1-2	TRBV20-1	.	TGCAGTGCTAGAGACCCACCAGGGAGAGGTGGCTACACCTTC	CSARDPPGRGGYTF
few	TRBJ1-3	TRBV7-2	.	TGTGCCAGCAGCACCAGGGATTTAGGAAACACCATATATTTT	CASSTRDLGNTIYF
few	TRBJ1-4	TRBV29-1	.	TGCAGCGTTACAACTAATGAAAAACTGTTTTTT	CSVTTNEKLFF
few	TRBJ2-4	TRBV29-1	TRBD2	TGCAGCGTTGAAGGTCTAGCGGGGGTTAAGGGCGACATTCAGTACTTC	CSVEGLAGVKGDIQYF
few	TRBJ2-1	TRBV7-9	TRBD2	TGTGCCAGCAGCTTACCCCAAGATCTAGCGGGGGAGGATGAGCAGTTCTTC	CASSLPQDLAGEDEQFF
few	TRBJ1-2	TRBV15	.	TGTGCCACCAGCAGAGATTTCCCAGGGAACTATGGCTACACCTTC	CATSRDFPGNYGYTF
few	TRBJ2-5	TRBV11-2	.	TGTGCCAGCAGCCCCTGGACCCAAGCGGAGACCCAGTACTTC	CASSPWTQAETQYF
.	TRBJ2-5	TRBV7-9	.	TGTGCCGGCACTCGTAGGGGGTACCAAGAGACCCAGTACTTC	CAGTRRGYQETQYF
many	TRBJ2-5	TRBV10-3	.	TGTGCCATCAGTGAGTCGACCGAACAAGAGACCCAGTACTTC	CAISESTEQETQYF
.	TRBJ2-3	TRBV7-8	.	TGTGCCAGCAGCTTAGCCCGGTTTATGGGGGGAGATACGCAGTATTTT	CASSLARFMGGDTQYF
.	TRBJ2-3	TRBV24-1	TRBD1	TGTGCCACCAGTGATCCCGGGACAGGGGGTGCAGATACGCAGTATTTT	CATSDPGTGGADTQYF
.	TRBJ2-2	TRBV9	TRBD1	TGTGCCAGCAGCGTAGCAGGGGGCGCGGCGAACACCGGGGAGCTGTTTTTT	CASSVAGGAANTGELFF
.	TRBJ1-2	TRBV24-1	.	TGTGCCACCAGTTATGGTCGCTGGGATGGCTACACCTTC	CATSYGRWDGYTF
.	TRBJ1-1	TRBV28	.	TGTGCCACACGGAGGGGAGGAACTGAAGCTTTCTTT	CATRRGGTEAFF
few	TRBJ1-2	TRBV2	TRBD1	TGTGCCAGCGGGGAAGGGGGCCCCTACTATGGCTACACCTTC	CASGEGGPYYGYTF
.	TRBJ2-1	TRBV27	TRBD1	TGTGCCAGCAGTTTTTTTCAGGGGGCGAAGAATGAGCAGTTCTTC	CASSFFQGAKNEQFF
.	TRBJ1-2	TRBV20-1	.	TGCAGTGTGGTTCGGGCGGACAACTATGGCTACACCTTC	CSVVRADNYGYTF
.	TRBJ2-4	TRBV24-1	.	TGTGCCACCAGTGATTCGAGAGTCAAAAACATTCAGTACTTC	CATSDSRVKNIQYF
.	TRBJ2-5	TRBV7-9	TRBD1	TGTGCCAGCAGCTTAGGACAGGGGGTTGAAGAGACCCAGTACTTC	CASSLGQGVEETQYF
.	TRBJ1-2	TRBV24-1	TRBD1	TGTGCCACCAGTGACCGGGACAGGGGGCCCGGCTACACCTTC	CATSDRDRGPGYTF
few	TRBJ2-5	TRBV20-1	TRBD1	TGCAGTGCAGGGACAGCCGGTGGGGAGACCCAGTACTTC	CSAGTAGGETQYF
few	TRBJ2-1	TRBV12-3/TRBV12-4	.	TGTGCCAGCAGTAGGCCAGGGCCCCCCAGTGAGCAGTTCTTC	CASSRPGPPSEQFF
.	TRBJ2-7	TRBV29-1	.	TGCAGCGTTGAGGGGCGGAACGAGCAGTACTTC	CSVEGRNEQYF
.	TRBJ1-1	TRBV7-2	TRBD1	TGTGCCAGCACGGGACAGGGGGGGATGAACACTGAAGCTTTCTTT	CASTGQGGMNTEAFF
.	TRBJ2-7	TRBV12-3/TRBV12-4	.	TGTGCCAGCAGCTCTGACTTTGGGTTCACGTTGGGGGAGCAGTACTTC	CASSSDFGFTLGEQYF
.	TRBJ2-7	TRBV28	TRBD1	TGTGCCAGCAGCTCAAACCCCGGGACAGGGGGATTCTACGAGCAGTACTTC	CASSSNPGTGGFYEQYF
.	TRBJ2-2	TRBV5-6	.	TGTGCCGGCAGCTTGGCCATACGGGGGGAGCTGTTTTTT	CAGSLAIRGELFF
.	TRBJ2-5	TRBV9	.	TGTGCCAGCAGCGTCCGGGGAGTTGAAGAGACCCAGTACTTC	CASSVRGVEETQYF
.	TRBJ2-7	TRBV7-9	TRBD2	TGTGCCAGCAGCTTAGTAGGGCTAGCGGTATTC	CASSLVGLAVF
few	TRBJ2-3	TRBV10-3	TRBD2	TGTGCCATCAGTGAATTCCCGGGACTAGTGACAGATACGCAGTATTTT	CAISEFPGLVTDTQYF
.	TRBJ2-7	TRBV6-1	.	TGTGCCAGCAGTAAAATCGGGACGTCTAGCGAGCAGTACTTC	CASSKIGTSSEQYF
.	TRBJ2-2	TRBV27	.	TGTGCCAGCAGTTTCCTTGCGCCAGGAGGCACCACCGGGGAGCTGTTTTTT	CASSFLAPGGTTGELFF
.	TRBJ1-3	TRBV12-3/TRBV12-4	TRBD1	TGTGCCAGCAGCCGTACTCCGGGACAGGGGGGAAACACCATATATTTT	CASSRTPGQGGNTIYF
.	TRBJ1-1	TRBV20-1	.	TGCAGTGCTAGACCTTCGTTGAACACTGAAGCTTTCTTT	CSARPSLNTEAFF
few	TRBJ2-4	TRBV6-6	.	TGTGCCAGCAGTTACTCAAAAGGGGGCAAAAACATTCAGTACTTC	CASSYSKGGKNIQYF
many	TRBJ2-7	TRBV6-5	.	TGTGCCAGCCGCGCATTTGTCGGTCCTTACTACGAGCAGTACTTC	CASRAFVGPYYEQYF
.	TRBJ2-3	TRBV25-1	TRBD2	TGTGCCAGCAGACCCCGACTAGCGGGGCCCACTTATACGCAGTATTTT	CASRPRLAGPTYTQYF
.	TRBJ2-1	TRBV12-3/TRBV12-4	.	TGTGCCAGCAGTTTTCTCCCTGGGAGTTACAATGAGCAGTTCTTC	CASSFLPGSYNEQFF
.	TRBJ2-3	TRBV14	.	TGTGCCAGCAGCCAAGCGAAGGAGAACACAGATACGCAGTATTTT	CASSQAKENTDTQYF
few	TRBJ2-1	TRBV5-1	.	TGCGCCAGCAGACACCTAGACTGGAGTTCCAATGAGCAGTTCTTC	CASRHLDWSSNEQFF
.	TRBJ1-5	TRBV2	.	TGTGCCAGCCGCCTTTCGCAGCCCCAGCATTTT	CASRLSQPQHF
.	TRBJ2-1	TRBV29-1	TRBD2	TGCAGCGTAGGCAGCGGGAGGGCGAACAATGAGCAGTTCTTC	CSVGSGRANNEQFF
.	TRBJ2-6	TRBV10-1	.	TGCGCCAGCAGTCCCCGGGGCGACTCTGGGGCCAACGTCCTGACTTTC	CASSPRGDSGANVLTF
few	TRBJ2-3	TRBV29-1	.	TGCAGCGTTATGCCCCGAATGTCGGATACGCAGTATTTT	CSVMPRMSDTQYF
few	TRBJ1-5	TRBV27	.	TGTGCCAGCAGTCCCCGGACGGATAGCAATCAGCCCCAGCATTTT	CASSPRTDSNQPQHF
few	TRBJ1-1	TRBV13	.	TGTGCCAGCAGCCGCCGTGAGGGTTACACTGAAGCTTTCTTT	CASSRREGYTEAFF
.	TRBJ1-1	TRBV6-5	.	TGTGCCAGCAGCTCGGCCACCTACAAGGCTTTCTTT	CASSSATYKAFF
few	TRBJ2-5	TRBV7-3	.	TGTGCCAGCAGCTTAGAAGGCACCGGAACTCAGTACTTC	CASSLEGTGTQYF
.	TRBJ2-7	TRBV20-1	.	TGCAGTGCCATAGTCCCTAGCCCTGCCTACGAGCAGTACTTC	CSAIVPSPAYEQYF
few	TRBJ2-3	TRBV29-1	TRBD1	TGCAGCGGGGGGACAGTCATCACAGATACGCAGTATTTT	CSGGTVITDTQYF
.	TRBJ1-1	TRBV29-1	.	TGCAGCGTTGAAGGGGGGACTCACACTGAAGCTTTCTTT	CSVEGGTHTEAFF
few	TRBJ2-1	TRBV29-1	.	TGCAGCTCCGGAAACAGGGGAGGTGAGCAGTTCTTC	CSSGNRGGEQFF
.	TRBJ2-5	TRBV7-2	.	TGTGCCAGCAGCTTTCGACAGGGTTCGGGGGAGCAGTACTTC	CASSFRQGSGEQYF